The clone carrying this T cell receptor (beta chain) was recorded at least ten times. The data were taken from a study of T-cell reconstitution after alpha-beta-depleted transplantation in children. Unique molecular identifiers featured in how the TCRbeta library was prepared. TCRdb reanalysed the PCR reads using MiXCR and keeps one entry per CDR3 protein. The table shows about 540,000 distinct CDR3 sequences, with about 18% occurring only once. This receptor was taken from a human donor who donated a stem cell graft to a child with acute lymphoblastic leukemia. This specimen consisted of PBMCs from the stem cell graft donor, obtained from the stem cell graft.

The DNA for the CDR3 is TGCGCCAGCAGCGCGGGACCCCCACTAAACGAGCAGTACTTC. The encoded protein is CASSAGPPLNEQYF. The chain combines TRBV5-1 with TRBJ2-7; weak D call: TRBD2 (6 bases). The CDR3 is 14 residues long. The germline CDR1 and CDR2 sequences are SGHRS and YFSETQ. Trimming left V 4 bases short and J 5 bases short, with 16 bases between. Filled out from reference TRBV5-1 and TRBJ2-7, the complete variable domain reads KAGVTQTPRYLIKTRGQQVTLSCSPISGHRSVSWYQQTPGQGLQFLFEYFSETQRNKGNFPGRFSGRQFSNSRSEMNVSTLELGDSALYLCASSAGPPLNEQYFGPGTRLTVT.